This TCR beta chain was found in a study of blood T cell repertoires in COVID-19. This CDR3 region has 15 residues. Per the germline V gene, CDR1 is MNHNY and CDR2 is SVGAGI (reference sequence). The V and J ends lost 7 bases and 3 bases, in that order; junction bases with no gene match: 8. Some clones are missing from TCRdb's copy, which holds only in-frame ones; the method was immunoSEQ multiplex PCR. The repertoire holds some 150,000 clones, 84% seen once, with 5.5% to 7% in the top ten. This sequence was found in a human donor in a cohort sampled during active COVID-19. This chain uses TRBV6-6 with TRBJ1-1, with 10 bases fitting TRBD1. Material: peripheral blood. CDR3 in amino acids: CASTDRGHKDTEAFF. CDR3 nucleotides: TGTGCCAGCACTGACAGGGGGCATAAGGACACTGAAGCTTTCTTT.